Presented here are 6 T cell receptor beta chains from one specimen sequenced in a study of cytomegalovirus exposure and HLA in healthy donors. Primers included in the PCR were 60 Vbeta and 13 Jbeta primers. The assay was immunoSEQ multiplex PCR, and TCRdb's table has in-frame clones only and misses some. The sample records some 190,000 clones, roughly 80% being singletons. The sample taken for sequencing was PBMCs. The receptors originated from a woman aged 18 to 35 in good health and CMV-seronegative.

CDR3 loop: CATQVGHEQYF. DNA for the CDR3: TGTGCCACCCAGGTCGGTCACGAGCAGTACTTC. V and J are TRBV13 and TRBJ2-7, with D uncertain. The V and J ends lost 10 bases and 5 bases respectively, with 12 bases between them. The CDR3 consists of 11 residues. Germline V CDR1 and CDR2: PRHDT, FYEKMQ (reference sequence).

V usage is TRBV29-1 and J usage is TRBJ2-1; unclear D gene. V shed 4 bases and J shed 9 bases, with 13 bases lying between them. This CDR3 contains 12 residues. In germline, CDR1 is SQVTM, CDR2 ANQGSEA. The CDR3 region is CSVVVLSPEQFF. CDR3 in DNA: TGCAGCGTTGTTGTTCTATCTCCTGAGCAGTTCTTC.

For this clone: The junction departs from germline at one end; a sequencing error may be responsible. This rearrangement joins TRBV7-7 to TRBJ2-5; TRBD1 matches at 8 bases. The CDR3 has 13 amino acids. CDR1 and CDR2 from the germline V gene are SSHAT and FNYEAQ (reference sequence). Written as DNA, the CDR3 is TGTGCTAGCAGCTTAGGACAGGGTTGGGAGCAGTACTTC. Translated: CASSLGQGWEQYF.

There are a few counts of this clone. The gene calls are TRBV25-1 and TRBJ2-1; D might be TRBD2 (6 bases). This CDR3 is built from 16 residues. In germline, CDR1 is MGHDK, CDR2 SYGVNS. V was shortened by 5 bases and J by 0 bases, with 14 bases between the two germline ends. CDR3 DNA: TGTGCCAGCAGTCCCGCCGGGAGTCGCTCCTACAATGAGCAGTTCTTC. Translated, it gives CASSPAGSRSYNEQFF.

DNA for the CDR3: TGTGCCACCAGCAAAGAGGCGGGGAAAGAGACCCAGTACTTC. Its translation: CATSKEAGKETQYF. The chain uses TRBV15 and TRBJ2-5, with a tentative D call TRBD2 (6 bases). This CDR3 is 14 amino acids long. CDR1 and CDR2 (germline): LNHNV, YYDKDF (reference sequence). V was cut by 4 bases and J by 3 bases, with 12 bases left in between.

The chain recombines TRBV7-8 with TRBJ2-1; 7 bases match TRBD2. V was pared by 3 bases and J by 7 bases, with 6 bases of the junction left unmatched. Germline CDR1 and CDR2: SGHVS and FQNEAQ. This CDR3 is built from 14 residues. CDR3 nucleotide sequence: TGTGCCAGCAGCTTGGCGGGGGTATCGAATGAGCAGTTCTTC. Translation gives CASSLAGVSNEQFF.